Detailed here is one T cell receptor (beta chain). What it binds is not known. CDR1 is GTSNPN, CDR2 SVGIG, per germline (reference sequence). With V trimmed by 1 base and J by 9 bases, 5 bases remained unmatched. This CDR3 spans 13 amino acids. Primers for the PCR totalled 60 Vbeta and 13 Jbeta. TCRdb's table, derived via immunoSEQ multiplex PCR, lists solely in-frame clones and lacks some. The sample contains nearly 110,000 clones, roughly 82% of which appear only once. Healthy individuals who donated bone marrow served as the donors. This specimen comes from a study of cytomegalovirus exposure and HLA in healthy donors. Study-wide results and limits: The authors later linked a missense DCLRE1C variant to TCR beta V- and J-gene trimming. Most observed TCR sequences were rare, whereas some public TCRs were detected in many donors. In a later analysis, DRB1 alleles had the most associated TCRs; HLA-C alleles the fewest.

The V call is TRBV30, the J call TRBJ2-7; TRBD2 matches 11 bases. The sequence was obtained from a male donor in good health and CMV-seronegative. What was sequenced was PBMCs. CDR3 sequence reads: CAWSEGLAAGQYF. The CDR3, as DNA: TGTGCCTGGAGTGAGGGACTAGCGGCAGGGCAGTACTTC.